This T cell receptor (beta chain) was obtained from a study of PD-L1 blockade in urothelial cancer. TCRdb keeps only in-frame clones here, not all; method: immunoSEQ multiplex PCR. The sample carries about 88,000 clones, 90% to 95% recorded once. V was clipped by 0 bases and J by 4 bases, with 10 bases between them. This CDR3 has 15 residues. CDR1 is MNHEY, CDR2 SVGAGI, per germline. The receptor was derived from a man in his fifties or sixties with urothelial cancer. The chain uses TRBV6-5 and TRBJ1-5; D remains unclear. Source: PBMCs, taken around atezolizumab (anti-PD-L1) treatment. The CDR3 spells CASSYSAGLNQPQHF. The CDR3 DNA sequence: TGTGCCAGCAGTTACTCGGCAGGATTAAATCAGCCCCAGCATTTT.